This TCR beta chain emerged from a study of radiotherapy plus CTLA-4 blockade in lung cancer. Study-wide background: Of the patients, about 17% showed objective responses and roughly 31% attained disease control.

This table comes from immunoSEQ multiplex PCR, and its TCRdb copy is limited to in-frame clones, with some not included. The table lists around 59,000 clones, more than 60% of them singletons. Of note for this clone: The antigen remains unidentified.

V trimming: 8 bases; J trimming: 3 bases; junction bases outside the gene matches: 13. Germline assignment: CDR1 SNHLY and CDR2 FYNNEI. The CDR3 length is 16 residues. Study-wide results and caveats: Alongside interferon-beta, early blood T cell clone dynamics were reportedly the best predictor of response. TCR clones originating in tumors grew in number in blood after radiotherapy plus ipilimumab.

People whose metastatic non-small-cell lung cancer was chemo-refractory got focal radiation along with CTLA-4 blockade by ipilimumab. This specimen consisted of peripheral blood, obtained from a patient treated with radiotherapy plus ipilimumab. The J gene is TRBJ2-7, the V gene TRBV2; TRBD1 agrees at 10 bases. This receptor was taken from a human donor with non-small cell lung cancer who had a partial response to radiotherapy plus ipilimumab. The CDR3 DNA follows: TGTGCCAGCTCTGGGGCCGGGACAGGGGACGACTACGAGCAGTACTTC. Encoded protein: CASSGAGTGDDYEQYF.